This TCR beta chain was sequenced during a study of CD8 T cells in ankylosing spondylitis. Study results and caveats: Disease-linked clones were reportedly significantly enriched in matched ankylosing spondylitis synovial fluid.

Worth noting for this clonotype: The antigen remains unidentified.

Quantitative 5'-RACE with molecular barcodes was used to make the TCR beta libraries. TCRdb passed the 5' RACE reads through MiXCR, listing each CDR3 protein once. The table includes 350,000 to 400,000 distinct CDR3 sequences, approximately 20% detected once. Sequenced material: blood, either unsorted or a sorted T cell fraction (not recorded which). The sequence was collected from a male donor with ankylosing spondylitis or in good health (not recorded which).

CDR3 sequence (DNA): TGTGCCAGCAGTGCGGAAAACAATGAGCAGTTCTTC. Translated: CASSAENNEQFF. The chain combines TRBV6-1 with TRBJ2-1; D is undetermined. The CDR3 extends over 12 amino acids. Germline V gives CDR1 MNHNS, CDR2 SASEGT. With 4 bases removed from V and 5 bases from J, the gap between germline ends came to 6 bases.